This T cell receptor (beta chain) was documented in a study of T cells in localized non-small cell lung cancer. Study-level points and caveats: Paired adjacent lung recovered a median roughly 56 of the top 100 tumor clones.

This clone occurred once. Its antigen remains unidentified. The method was immunoSEQ multiplex PCR; TCRdb's version includes in-frame clones alone and lacks a portion of them. The data show tens of thousands of clones, more than 75% seen once. This clonotype was sampled from a woman aged 40 to 75 with stage II squamous cell lung carcinoma. The specimen comprised PBMCs, sampled before any cancer treatment.

The DNA for the CDR3 is TGTGCCAGCAGCTTACAACACAGGGGGCCGGGAGAGACCCAGTACTTC. Encoded protein: CASSLQHRGPGETQYF. The chain is built from TRBV11-3 and TRBJ2-5; 9 bases are shared with TRBD1. The CDR3 spans 16 residues. V dropped 2 bases and J dropped 4; count of bases not matched to a gene: 8. Germline V lookup: CDR1 SGHNT, CDR2 YENEEA.